Given below is one T cell receptor beta chain in context. The antigen is unknown. As the sequencing template, cDNA was produced by extracting RNA and reverse transcribing it. Profiling relied on immunoSEQ multiplex PCR, and the TCRdb table lists in-frame clones only, not all of them. The sample consists of 130,000 or so clones, about 85% of them appearing once. The CDR3 has 15 amino acids. In germline, CDR1 is SGDLS, CDR2 YYNGEE. V lost 0 bases to trimming and J lost 2 bases, with 11 bases between them. The data were taken from a study of CD8+ T cells in alopecia areata. The study, taken as a whole, reports: Sharing of TCR sequences between patients (possibly for HLA-related reasons) was less clear than in mice.

Indicated treatment: oral pan-JAK inhibitor, 5-10 mg twice daily. Separation by sorting yielded CD4+ and CD8+ T cells from PBMCs. The source is a human donor with alopecia areata. This material consisted of CD8+ T cells sorted from blood, taken at week 4, from a patient treated with tofacitinib. The J gene is TRBJ1-2, the V gene TRBV9; D uncertain. The CDR3 region is CASSVAYTGNYGYTF. CDR3 DNA sequence: TGTGCCAGCAGCGTAGCTTATACGGGGAACTATGGCTACACCTTC.